The 20 T cell receptor beta chains in this list originate from one sample, sequenced in a study of T cells of healthy individuals. Each CDR3 protein is one row after TCRdb ran MiXCR on the 5' RACE reads. The sample has about 57,000 distinct CDR3 sequences; around 16% are singletons. The source of these receptors is a human donor in good health.

This clonotype was observed a handful of times. This chain joins TRBV5-5 and TRBJ1-1; D may be TRBD1 (5 bases). CDR1 is SGHKS and CDR2 is YYEKEE in the germline V gene (reference sequence). This CDR3 has 12 residues. V lost 4 bases, J lost 6 bases, and 10 bases lay in between. The CDR3 nucleotides are TGTGCCAGCAGCCCGGGGGGGGCTGAAGCTTTCTTT. It yields the protein CASSPGGAEAFF.

This clonotype has ten or more counts. The genes are TRBV20-1 and TRBJ2-1, with 9 bases that match TRBD2. The CDR3 runs 12 residues. V shed 0 bases, J shed 16 bases, and the junction held 7 bases outside the gene matches. Germline V lookup: CDR1 DFQATT, CDR2 SNEGSKA (reference sequence). CDR3 coding DNA: TGCAGTGCTAGAGAGCCTCTAGCGGGAATATTCTTC. It encodes CSAREPLAGIFF.

The chain joins TRBV6-5 to TRBJ1-4; tentative D call: TRBD1 (5 bases). V lost 4 bases, J lost 2 bases, and 23 bases lay in between. The CDR3 runs to 19 residues. Germline assignment: CDR1 MNHEY and CDR2 SVGAGI. CDR3 nucleotide sequence: TGTGCCAGCAGTTTCAACACGGACCTAGATAAGGGGACTAATGAAAAACTGTTTTTT. Translated: CASSFNTDLDKGTNEKLFF.

V and J are TRBV20-1 and TRBJ2-3; TRBD1 matches 7 bases. This CDR3 comprises 17 residues. The germline gives CDR1 DFQATT, CDR2 SNEGSKA (reference sequence). With 4 bases clipped from V and 6 bases from J, the junction kept 19 bases outside the gene matches. The CDR3 protein is CSATGDSFGSFPDTQYF. The CDR3 coding sequence is TGCAGTGCTACCGGGGACAGCTTTGGATCATTTCCGGATACGCAGTATTTT.

There are many counts of this clonotype. The V call is TRBV11-2, the J call TRBJ2-4; possible D gene TRBD2, 6 bases. This CDR3 contains 18 residues. The germline V gene encodes CDR1 SGHAT and CDR2 FQNNGV. The germline V and J ends were trimmed by 0 bases and 1 base, with 16 bases remaining between them. The CDR3: CASSLDRGTGLAKNIQYF. The CDR3, as DNA: TGTGCCAGCAGCTTAGATCGGGGGACGGGTTTGGCCAAAAACATTCAGTACTTC.

The rearrangement links TRBV4-1 to TRBJ2-3, with TRBD1 as a possible D gene (6 bases). The germline V gene encodes CDR1 MGHRA and CDR2 YSYEKL. Trimming stripped 2 bases from V and 5 bases from J, with 11 bases between. The CDR3 is 14 residues long. CDR3 sequence reads: CASSQLPGVDTQYF. The DNA of the CDR3 is TGCGCCAGCAGCCAACTCCCAGGGGTAGATACGCAGTATTTT.

This clonotype was recorded a few times. Here the CDR3 reads CASSLQRRLAGVDTQYF. As DNA, the CDR3 is TGCGCCAGCAGCTTGCAGCGTCGGCTAGCGGGAGTAGATACGCAGTATTTT. This chain joins TRBV4-1 and TRBJ2-3; 10 nucleotides align to TRBD2. There are 17 residues in the CDR3. Germline V gene lookup returns CDR1 MGHRA and CDR2 YSYEKL. V dropped 5 bases and J dropped 5; count of bases not matched to a gene: 13.

This clonotype was counted at least ten times. This chain's CDR3 is CASSRTRSSYNEQFF. CDR3 sequence (DNA): TGTGCCAGTAGTAGAACTAGATCATCCTACAATGAGCAGTTCTTC. This chain uses TRBV19 with TRBJ2-1; TRBD2 is a possible D gene (5 bases). The CDR3 totals 15 residues. Trimming cost V 4 bases and J 1 base, with 11 bases left between them. In germline, CDR1 is LNHDA, CDR2 SQIVND (reference sequence).

The rearrangement links TRBV12-3 or TRBV12-4 to TRBJ2-1; 8 nucleotides line up with TRBD2. V lost 3 bases, J lost 5 bases, and 12 bases stayed unmatched. This CDR3 region has 17 residues. The CDR3 is CASSFRLVAGSNNEQFF. In DNA, the CDR3 is TGTGCCAGCAGTTTCCGCTTGGTAGCGGGGTCCAACAATGAGCAGTTCTTC.

Many counts were recorded for this clonotype. The chain uses TRBV7-2 and TRBJ2-7; no clear D gene. The CDR3 runs to 14 residues. Trimming removed 1 base at V and 1 base at J, with 8 bases between. Germline V CDR1 and CDR2: SGHTA, FQGNSA. The CDR3 protein is CASSLGLTSYEQYF. The CDR3 region has the DNA TGTGCCAGCAGCTTAGGTCTCACTTCCTACGAGCAGTACTTC.

The CDR3 region has the DNA TGCGCCAGCAGCCTCCCGACACCGCACAATGAGCAGTTCTTC. It specifies CASSLPTPHNEQFF. The chain links TRBV5-1 to TRBJ2-1, with D unclear. V was trimmed by 4 bases and J by 5 bases, leaving 13 bases between them. Germline V lookup: CDR1 SGHRS, CDR2 YFSETQ. The CDR3 has 14 amino acids.

DNA of the CDR3: TGCGCCAGCAGCGCAATGGCGCGGGTGAAGGAAGCTTTCTTT. This gives the protein CASSAMARVKEAFF. This rearrangement joins TRBV5-1 to TRBJ1-1; no clear D. V lost 4 bases and J 8 bases, leaving 18 bases between the germline ends. The CDR3 loop spans 14 amino acids. Germline values: CDR1 SGHRS, CDR2 YFSETQ.

This chain links TRBV7-3 with TRBJ2-1, with 11 bases aligning to TRBD1. The V gene end was trimmed by 1 base and the J gene end by 1 base; junction bases not matched to a gene: 3. The germline V gene encodes CDR1 SGHTA and CDR2 FQGTGA. This CDR3 spans 17 amino acids. CDR3 residues: CASSLIGDRGSYNEQFF. The CDR3 nucleotides are TGTGCCAGCAGCTTAATAGGGGACAGGGGGTCCTACAATGAGCAGTTCTTC.

V gene TRBV7-2 combines with J gene TRBJ1-1, with 10 nucleotides matching TRBD1. Trimming took 5 bases from V and 1 from J; bases not matched to a gene: 13. Per germline, CDR1 SGHTA and CDR2 FQGNSA. The CDR3 is made up of 18 amino acids. As DNA, the CDR3 is TGTGCCAGCAGCCCCCGGGACAGGGGCGGTTCAAGGAACACTGAAGCTTTCTTT. Amino acids: CASSPRDRGGSRNTEAFF.

This clonotype was picked up many times. This chain links TRBV20-1 with TRBJ1-2, with 10 bases that match TRBD1. CDR1 and CDR2 (germline): DFQATT, SNEGSKA (reference sequence). The ends lost 0 bases at V and 7 bases at J; junction bases unmatched: 11. This CDR3 has 16 amino acids. The CDR3 DNA sequence: TGCAGTGCTAGAGATGGGAACCGGGACAGGGGATCTGGCTACACCTTC. It specifies CSARDGNRDRGSGYTF.

This clonotype has more than one count but fewer than ten. The J gene is TRBJ2-5, the V gene TRBV7-9; 8 nucleotides agree with TRBD1. CDR1 and CDR2 (germline): SEHNR, FQNEAQ (reference sequence). Trimming removed 5 bases from V and 5 bases from J; junction bases left unmatched: 7. The CDR3 runs 14 residues. The chain's CDR3 is CASSTDRAGETQYF. CDR3 DNA sequence: TGTGCCAGCAGCACGGACAGGGCTGGGGAGACCCAGTACTTC.

The table lists this clonotype with a few counts. The chain employs TRBV2 and TRBJ2-3; D is ambiguous. The CDR3 is made up of 12 amino acids. Germline values: CDR1 SNHLY, CDR2 FYNNEI. V lost 4 bases to trimming and J lost 2 bases, with 4 bases between them. The CDR3 DNA reads as TGTGCCAGCAGTGCTGACACAGATACGCAGTATTTT. Its protein is CASSADTDTQYF.

This clonotype has ten or more counts. This sequence joins TRBV4-3 and TRBJ2-3, with TRBD2 identical over 13 bases. The germline V gene has CDR1 LGHNA and CDR2 YSLEER. V lost 0 bases and J lost 3; bases outside the gene matches: 6. CDR3 length: 18 amino acids. CDR3 sequence: CASSQELWTSGSTDTQYF. As DNA, the CDR3 is TGCGCCAGCAGCCAAGAGCTTTGGACTAGCGGGAGTACAGATACGCAGTATTTT.

The gene calls are TRBV18 and TRBJ1-1; the D is unclear. Trimming took 5 bases from V and 0 from J, leaving 7 bases between them. The CDR3 loop spans 13 amino acids. Per germline, CDR1 KGHSH and CDR2 LQKENI. CDR3 in amino acids: CASSGRMNTEAFF. As DNA, the CDR3 is TGTGCCAGCTCAGGGCGAATGAACACTGAAGCTTTCTTT. Complete variable domain (other parts from reference TRBV18 and TRBJ1-1): NAGVMQNPRHLVRRRGQEARLRCSPMKGHSHVYWYRQLPEEGLKFMVYLQKENIIDESGMPKERFSAEFPKEGPSILRIQQVVRGDSAAYFCASSGRMNTEAFFGQGTRLTVV.

This clonotype has a single count. The J gene is TRBJ2-5, the V gene TRBV6-2 or TRBV6-3; D gene ambiguous. Deletions cut 4 bases from V and 4 bases from J, with 10 bases between. CDR3 length: 13 amino acids. Germline lookup yields CDR1 MNHEY and CDR2 SVGEGT. CDR3 protein: CASSFLPGETQYF. CDR3 nucleotides: TGTGCCAGCAGTTTCCTGCCCGGAGAGACCCAGTACTTC.